The TCR beta chain under discussion was sequenced for a study of OX40 agonist ivuxolimab in advanced cancers. Whole-study findings and limits: Both CD4+ and CD8+ T cell populations in blood had undergone clonal expansion by week 6 at 0.1 to 3.0 mg/kg. Among T cells, CD8+ cells averaged more expanded clones than CD4+ cells.

Per germline, CDR1 SSHAT and CDR2 FNYEAQ (reference sequence). This CDR3 is 13 amino acids long. Sequencing was performed with immunoSEQ multiplex PCR; in TCRdb, only in-frame clones are kept and a portion is missing. The sample includes approximately 41,000 clones, 87% of them seen just once. Details on this clone: Its antigen is unidentified. At one end the junction does not follow the germline gene, possibly because of a read error.

V gene TRBV7-7 combines with J gene TRBJ1-1, with a possible D match to TRBD1 (5 bases). The sequenced sample was CD4+ or CD8+ T cells sorted from blood, obtained in a trial of the OX40 agonist ivuxolimab. The TCR was taken from an adult with an advanced solid tumor such as melanoma, head and neck, liver or kidney cancer. The CDR3 DNA follows: TGTGCTAGCAGCTCCAGGGCTGGGACTGAAGCTTTCTTT. Protein: CASSSRAGTEAFF.